These 21 T cell receptor beta chains came from one sample sequenced in a study of T cell responses to AZD1222 COVID-19 vaccine (dated by TCRdb to the early 2020s). The sample's time point label, in plain terms: baseline before first vaccination. The receptor library was made with the immunoSEQ multiplex PCR assay. In TCRdb, the immuneACCESS table is reduced to in-frame sequences with V and J assigned. These tables do not hold every clone; where another copy was compared, an unresolved V gene accounts for under half, and the others remain unexplained. Across this sample there are 150,000 to 200,000 clones, with 75% to 90% seen only once. The ten largest clones take up roughly 6.9% of the sample. Sequenced material: peripheral blood, taken on day 0 of AZD1222 vaccination. Source of these receptors: an adult in good health.

This clone was counted between two and nine times. The V call is TRBV11-1, the J call TRBJ1-1; tentative D call: TRBD1 (5 bases). Between the trimmed V and J ends, which lost 5 bases and 7 bases, there was a span of 14 bases. CDR1 is SGHAT, CDR2 FQDESV, per germline (reference sequence). This CDR3 comprises 13 residues. The CDR3 spells CASSQGGGVEAFF. CDR3 DNA: TGTGCCAGCAGCCAGGGTGGCGGTGTTGAAGCTTTCTTT.

V is TRBV4-1 and J is TRBJ2-5; D may be TRBD2 (7 bases). Trimming took off 0 bases at V and 9 bases at J, with 17 bases between the two ends. This CDR3 has 15 amino acids. Per the germline V gene, CDR1 is MGHRA and CDR2 is YSYEKL. Here the CDR3 reads CASSQDPGGFMAQYF. The CDR3 nucleotides read TGCGCCAGCAGCCAAGACCCGGGGGGCTTCATGGCCCAGTACTTC.

The rearrangement uses TRBV7-6 and TRBJ2-3; 16 nucleotides align to TRBD2. This CDR3 has 18 amino acids. J gave up 3 bases and V 5 bases, and 8 bases lay outside the gene matches. In germline, CDR1 is SGHVS, CDR2 FNYEAQ. CDR3 in amino acids: CASSLGTSGGGSTDTQYF. DNA of the CDR3: TGTGCCAGCAGCCTGGGGACTAGCGGGGGGGGATCAACAGATACGCAGTATTTT.

The rearrangement uses TRBV6-6 and TRBJ2-7; D not resolved. The CDR3 has 14 residues. Germline V gives CDR1 MNHNY, CDR2 SVGAGI (reference sequence). Trimming stripped 10 bases from V and 0 bases from J, with 16 bases between. CDR3 residues: CATAEPRSSYEQYF. The CDR3 DNA is TGTGCCACGGCTGAGCCCAGAAGCTCCTACGAGCAGTACTTC.

This chain uses TRBV7-9 with TRBJ2-2; TRBD1 might be the D (6 bases). This CDR3 is 14 amino acids long. The ends were cut back, 9 bases at V and 5 bases at J, with 16 bases in the middle. Germline V gene lookup returns CDR1 SEHNR and CDR2 FQNEAQ (reference sequence). The CDR3 nucleotides are TGTGCCAGACAATTTCCTCAGGGGACCGGGGAGCTGTTTTTT. As protein: CARQFPQGTGELFF. The full variable domain, completed using reference TRBV7-9 and TRBJ2-2, is DTGVSQNPRHKITKRGQNVTFRCDPISEHNRLYWYRQTLGQGPEFLTYFQNEAQLEKSRLLSDRFSAERPKGSFSTLEIQRTEQGDSAMYLCARQFPQGTGELFFGEGSRLTVL.

This chain joins TRBV7-9 and TRBJ2-7, with a weak D call TRBD2 (6 bases). Per germline, CDR1 SEHNR and CDR2 FQNEAQ (reference sequence). V gave up 2 bases and J gave up 5 bases, with 7 bases separating them. The CDR3 consists of 12 residues. CDR3 residues: CASSLWGDEQYV. The CDR3 coding sequence is TGTGCCAGCAGCTTATGGGGGGACGAGCAGTACGTC.

As to this clone: It is unclear where the CDR3 begins or ends on the DNA, so no DNA is shown, and the CDR3 is as TCRdb lists it. This chain uses TRBV11-2 with TRBJ1-2. Germline V gene data show CDR1 as SGHAT and CDR2 as FQNNGV. The CDR3 comprises 15 residues, both ends counted. CDR3 sequence reads: CASSLDHFGNYGYTF.

This rearrangement joins TRBV7-3 to TRBJ2-2, with unresolved D. V lost 4 bases and J lost 4, with 4 bases in between. The germline gives CDR1 SGHTA, CDR2 FQGTGA. The CDR3 runs 12 residues. CDR3 in amino acids: CASSWGTGELFF. The CDR3 region has the DNA TGTGCCAGCAGCTGGGGCACCGGGGAGCTGTTTTTT.

This clone was observed a handful of times. The chain links TRBV9 to TRBJ2-7; D perhaps matches TRBD1 (5 bases). This CDR3 spans 14 amino acids. V lost 0 bases and J 4 bases, leaving 11 bases between the germline ends. CDR1 and CDR2 from the germline V gene are SGDLS and YYNGEE. CDR3 residues: CASSVGGQGYEQYF. DNA for the CDR3: TGTGCCAGCAGCGTAGGGGGTCAGGGATACGAGCAGTACTTC.

This chain uses TRBV3-1 (or the pseudogene TRBV3-2) with TRBJ1-1; D perhaps matches TRBD1 (5 bases). Trimming shortened V by 0 bases and J by 5 bases, and 16 bases separated the two germline ends. The CDR3 is 16 residues long. Germline V lookup: CDR1 LGHDT, CDR2 YNNKEL (reference sequence). In DNA form, the CDR3 reads TGTGCCAGCAGCCAAGATCATGTGTCCGGGGGAACTGAAGCTTTCTTT. Its protein product is CASSQDHVSGGTEAFF.

The J gene is TRBJ2-7, the V gene TRBV2; D is ambiguous. Germline values: CDR1 SNHLY, CDR2 FYNNEI. The CDR3 has 13 residues. Trimming removed 6 bases at V and 0 bases at J, with 9 bases between. The CDR3 DNA follows: TGTGCCAGCAGACCCACAGTCTCCTACGAGCAGTACGTC. The encoded protein is CASRPTVSYEQYV.

The V call is TRBV2, the J call TRBJ1-1; D call uncertain. There are 13 residues in the CDR3. V lost 5 bases and J 0 bases, leaving 7 bases between the germline ends. Germline assignment: CDR1 SNHLY and CDR2 FYNNEI. The CDR3 reads CASSKEVNTEAFF. For the CDR3, the DNA is TGTGCCAGCAGTAAGGAAGTGAACACTGAAGCTTTCTTT.

J is TRBJ2-1 and V is TRBV2, with a possible D match to TRBD2 (6 bases). Germline CDR1 is SNHLY and CDR2 is FYNNEI. The germline V and J ends were trimmed by 0 bases and 4 bases, with 13 bases remaining between them. This CDR3 comprises 16 residues. CDR3 sequence reads: CASSEAPTSFYNEQFF. The CDR3 region has the DNA TGTGCCAGCAGTGAAGCGCCGACTAGTTTTTACAATGAGCAGTTCTTC.

Concerning this clone: Other DNA sequences in the sample encode the same CDR3. CDR3 residues: CASSSTGGTEAFF. The CDR3 bases are TGCGCCAGCAGCTCTACAGGGGGCACTGAAGCTTTCTTT. This rearrangement joins TRBV5-1 to TRBJ1-1; 8 bases fit TRBD1. The ends lost 3 bases at V and 4 bases at J; junction bases unmatched: 2. Germline loops: CDR1 SGHRS, CDR2 YFSETQ. CDR3 size: 13 residues.

The CDR3 nucleotides are TGCGCCAGCAGCTTGGAGGGGAGCAATCAGCCCCAGCATTTT. Protein product: CASSLEGSNQPQHF. The V call is TRBV5-1, the J call TRBJ1-5; D may be TRBD1 (5 bases). Trimming took 0 bases from V and 1 from J, leaving 5 bases between them. This CDR3 region has 14 residues. Per the germline V gene, CDR1 is SGHRS and CDR2 is YFSETQ. Full variable domain (missing parts from reference TRBV5-1 and TRBJ1-5): KAGVTQTPRYLIKTRGQQVTLSCSPISGHRSVSWYQQTPGQGLQFLFEYFSETQRNKGNFPGRFSGRQFSNSRSEMNVSTLELGDSALYLCASSLEGSNQPQHFGDGTRLSIL.

The chain recombines TRBV10-3 with TRBJ2-7, with 8 bases fitting TRBD1. V was pared by 11 bases and J by 5 bases, with 8 bases of the junction left unmatched. The CDR3 loop spans 12 amino acids. Germline values: CDR1 ENHRY, CDR2 SYGVKD. Written as DNA, the CDR3 is TGTGCCGCCGGACAGGGTGGTCACGAGCAGTACTTC. Translating gives CAAGQGGHEQYF.

V usage is TRBV5-6 and J usage is TRBJ1-1; the D is unclear. The CDR3 contains 11 residues. CDR1 and CDR2 (germline): SGHDT, YYEEEE. V shed 0 bases and J shed 6 bases, with 3 bases lying between them. Written as DNA, the CDR3 is TGTGCCAGCAGCTTGGTTTCTGAAGCTTTCTTT. Encoded protein: CASSLVSEAFF.

The chain's CDR3 is CASSFKGSNEQYF. CDR3 DNA: TGTGCCAGCAGTTTTAAAGGGTCCAACGAGCAGTACTTC. The gene calls are TRBV12-3 or TRBV12-4 and TRBJ2-7; D gene ambiguous. V was clipped by 3 bases and J by 5 bases, with 11 bases between them. The CDR3 extends over 13 amino acids.

V is TRBV9 and J is TRBJ2-3; TRBD2 is a possible D gene (6 bases). Trimming stripped 0 bases from V and 1 base from J, with 18 bases between. Germline-derived CDR1 and CDR2 are SGDLS and YYNGEE. The length of the CDR3 is 18 residues. The CDR3 nucleotides read TGTGCCAGCAGCGTAGCGGCTAGCGCCCAATCTGGCACAGATACGCAGTATTTT. This codes for CASSVAASAQSGTDTQYF.

The chain couples TRBV7-9 to TRBJ1-1, with a possible D match to TRBD1 (5 bases). Germline CDR1 and CDR2: SEHNR and FQNEAQ (reference sequence). The CDR3 has 11 amino acids. Between the trimmed V and J ends, which lost 5 bases and 6 bases, there was a span of 7 bases. The CDR3 region has the DNA TGTGCCAGCAGCCCGGGGGCTGAAGCTTTCTTT. This translates into CASSPGAEAFF.

In DNA, the CDR3 is TGTGCCAGCAGCCTCCGACACTCCTACGAGCAGTACTTC. It encodes CASSLRHSYEQYF. The chain has TRBV6-5 and TRBJ2-7, with D uncertain. There are 13 residues in the CDR3. CDR1 MNHEY and CDR2 SVGAGI come from the germline V gene. V dropped 6 bases and J dropped 0 bases, with 9 bases sitting between them.